The present TCR beta chain was sequenced within a study of T cell responses to AZD1222 COVID-19 vaccine. Germline V gene data show CDR1 as SNHLY and CDR2 as FYNNEI. The trim removed 0 bases at V and 5 bases at J, leaving 17 bases unmatched. This CDR3 is built from 19 residues. Libraries were prepared by immunoSEQ multiplex PCR; TCRdb keeps only in-frame clonotypes and omits some of them. The sample includes tens of thousands of clones, around 90% of them seen just once. The chain carries TRBV2 and TRBJ2-5; TRBD2 agrees at 8 bases. The sequence came from an adult in good health. Here the sequenced sample was peripheral blood, taken on day 0 of AZD1222 vaccination. This CDR3 reads CASSEALGSGGPRGETQYF. The CDR3, as DNA: TGTGCCAGCAGTGAAGCGCTCGGGAGCGGGGGCCCTAGGGGTGAGACCCAGTACTTC.